Each of the 21 T cell receptor beta chains below was sequenced from the same sample in a study of OX40 agonist ivuxolimab in advanced cancers. Method: immunoSEQ multiplex PCR; TCRdb's copy keeps in-frame clones and lacks some. This sample carries roughly 76,000 clones, just over 85% of them seen once, and the ten largest clones take roughly 4.3%. The sample in question was CD4+ or CD8+ T cells sorted from blood, obtained in a trial of the OX40 agonist ivuxolimab. Receptor source: an adult with an advanced solid tumor such as melanoma, head and neck, liver or kidney cancer.

This rearrangement joins TRBV18 to TRBJ1-2; TRBD1 might be the D (5 bases). The CDR3 spans 15 residues. The V and J ends lost 5 bases and 7 bases respectively, with 20 bases between them. The germline V gene encodes CDR1 KGHSH and CDR2 LQKENI. The DNA of the CDR3 is TGTGCCAGCTCAGCCACCTCCCCGCAGGGCCGTGGCTACACCTTC. Its translation: CASSATSPQGRGYTF.

This rearrangement joins TRBV4-1 to TRBJ2-7; weak D call: TRBD2 (6 bases). This CDR3 is 15 amino acids long. V shed 0 bases and J shed 0 bases, with 9 bases lying between them. CDR1 and CDR2 from the germline V gene are MGHRA and YSYEKL. CDR3 region: CASSQDGTPSYEQYF. Here the CDR3 DNA reads TGCGCCAGCAGCCAAGATGGGACTCCCTCCTACGAGCAGTACTTC.

The rearrangement joins TRBV7-9 to TRBJ1-2; weak D call: TRBD1 (5 bases). V was clipped by 0 bases and J by 4 bases, with 12 bases between them. Germline CDR1 reads SEHNR; CDR2 reads FQNEAQ (reference sequence). This CDR3 comprises 15 residues. The CDR3 region has the DNA TGTGCCAGCAGCTTAGCAGGGGCCCCCCCCTATGGCTACACCTTC. It yields the protein CASSLAGAPPYGYTF.

The chain joins TRBV5-1 to TRBJ2-2; TRBD2 aligns across 9 bases. Per germline, CDR1 SGHRS and CDR2 YFSETQ. The CDR3 has 16 residues. After removal of 1 base from V and 4 bases from J, the junction contained 5 bases not matched to a gene. Here the CDR3 reads CASSLNSGSPTGELFF. The CDR3 coding sequence is TGCGCCAGCAGCTTGAATAGCGGGAGTCCCACCGGGGAGCTGTTTTTT.

This clone was seen only once. The chain combines TRBV7-9 with TRBJ2-7; 7 bases fit TRBD1. Trimming removed 6 bases from V and 5 bases from J; junction bases left unmatched: 7. The length of the CDR3 is 13 residues. The germline CDR1 and CDR2 sequences are SEHNR and FQNEAQ (reference sequence). CDR3 in DNA: TGTGCCAGCAGGCCTCGGACAGGCGACGAGCAGTACTTC. Amino acid sequence: CASRPRTGDEQYF.

V is TRBV7-3 and J is TRBJ2-5; unclear D gene. Trimming shortened V by 2 bases and J by 4 bases, and 8 bases separated the two germline ends. The CDR3 extends over 13 amino acids. Looked up from germline, CDR1 is SGHTA and CDR2 is FQGTGA. In DNA, the CDR3 is TGTGCCAGCAGCTTAGAACCCGCAGAGACCCAGTACTTC. Amino acids: CASSLEPAETQYF.

The sample holds one count of this clone. The chain links TRBV6-5 to TRBJ1-4; tentatively, D is TRBD1 (5 bases). The V end lost 6 bases, the J end lost 2 bases, and 10 bases lay between the germline ends. This CDR3 is built from 14 residues. CDR1 and CDR2 from the germline V gene are MNHEY and SVGAGI. In DNA form, the CDR3 reads TGTGCCAGCAGCCGGGGGTGGACTAATGAAAAACTGTTTTTT. This gives the protein CASSRGWTNEKLFF.

This clone was detected once. The chain is built from TRBV21-1 and TRBJ1-3; the table calls TRBD1, which could not be checked here. TRBV21-1 is an annotated pseudogene. This CDR3 comprises 12 residues. The CDR3 nucleotides are TGTGCCAGCAAGCAGGGTGGAAACACCATATATTTT. This gives the protein CASKQGGNTIYF.

CDR3 nucleotide sequence: TGCGCCAGCAGCTTAACAGGGGAGGGGCAGCCCCAGCATTTT. It codes for CASSLTGEGQPQHF. The chain has TRBV5-1 and TRBJ1-5; the match to TRBD1 covers 7 bases. CDR1 SGHRS and CDR2 YFSETQ come from the germline V gene. After removal of 2 bases from V and 7 bases from J, the junction contained 6 bases not matched to a gene. The CDR3 sequence is 14 residues long. The full variable domain, rest sourced from reference TRBV5-1 and TRBJ1-5, is KAGVTQTPRYLIKTRGQQVTLSCSPISGHRSVSWYQQTPGQGLQFLFEYFSETQRNKGNFPGRFSGRQFSNSRSEMNVSTLELGDSALYLCASSLTGEGQPQHFGDGTRLSIL.

The chain is built from TRBV27 and TRBJ1-6, with TRBD1 identical over 8 bases. Germline trimming cut 6 bases from V and 8 bases from J; bases unmatched to any gene: 0. Germline V CDR1 and CDR2: MNHEY, SMNVEV (reference sequence). CDR3 length: 12 residues. CDR3 in DNA: TGTGCCAGCAGGGACAGGGATTCACCCCTCCACTTT. Residues: CASRDRDSPLHF.

This chain joins TRBV4-2 and TRBJ2-3; D might be TRBD2 (6 bases). V was shortened by 3 bases and J by 5 bases, with 18 bases between the two germline ends. This CDR3 comprises 16 residues. CDR1 is LGHNA and CDR2 is YNFKEQ in the germline V gene. The CDR3 DNA is TGTGCCAGCAGCCAGGACCTACTAGCCCGGGGAGATACGCAGTATTTT. It specifies CASSQDLLARGDTQYF.

This clone is a singleton in its sample. This chain links TRBV7-3 with TRBJ2-5; maybe TRBD1 (5 bases). V lost 5 bases to trimming and J lost 0 bases, with 10 bases between them. From germline, CDR1 is SGHTA and CDR2 FQGTGA. The CDR3 is 14 amino acids. CDR3 region: CASSIDRYQETQYF. The CDR3, as DNA: TGTGCCAGCAGCATCGACAGATACCAAGAGACCCAGTACTTC.

This chain connects TRBV6-6 to TRBJ2-5; unclear D gene. CDR3 length: 13 residues. Germline CDR1 reads MNHNY; CDR2 reads SVGAGI (reference sequence). Trimming stripped 6 bases from V and 5 bases from J, with 13 bases between. CDR3 protein: CASSLQWRETQYF. In DNA, the CDR3 is TGTGCCAGCAGCCTTCAGTGGCGTGAGACCCAGTACTTC.

This clone has just one count. The chain joins TRBV11-2 to TRBJ2-3; no clear D gene. Germline V gene data show CDR1 as SGHAT and CDR2 as FQNNGV. The CDR3 loop spans 14 amino acids. The V end lost 4 bases, the J end lost 3 bases, and 11 bases lay between the germline ends. In DNA form, the CDR3 reads TGTGCCAGCAGCTCCCGGGCCTGGACAGATACGCAGTATTTT. This translates into CASSSRAWTDTQYF.

This clone is a singleton in its sample. The chain links TRBV10-3 to TRBJ2-2; no definite D call. This CDR3 comprises 13 residues. The ends were cut back, 10 bases at V and 5 bases at J, with 14 bases in the middle. CDR1 and CDR2 from the germline V gene are ENHRY and SYGVKD. The CDR3 DNA follows: TGTGCCACCAACCCGAGGACGACCGGGGAGCTGTTTTTT. Protein sequence: CATNPRTTGELFF.

The chain couples TRBV7-9 to TRBJ1-2, with D possibly matching TRBD1 (5 bases). The CDR3 has 14 residues. Germline CDR1 reads SEHNR; CDR2 reads FQNEAQ (reference sequence). V was cut by 4 bases and J by 12 bases, with 21 bases left in between. The CDR3 spells CASSSARDGAKDTF. The CDR3 DNA follows: TGTGCCAGCAGCTCGGCTCGGGACGGGGCGAAGGACACCTTC.

The V call is TRBV4-1, the J call TRBJ1-2; D gene uncertain. The ends were cut back, 3 bases at V and 0 bases at J, with 23 bases in the middle. Germline CDR1 MGHRA, CDR2 YSYEKL. This CDR3 has 19 amino acids. The CDR3 region has the DNA TGCGCCAGCAGCCAGCCACCTCTGTTCGGGTCGAAAGCTAACTATGGCTACACCTTC. Its protein product is CASSQPPLFGSKANYGYTF.

This clone occurred once. Here the CDR3 reads CASSQGLAGQKQFF. The DNA of the CDR3 is TGCGCCAGCAGCCAGGGACTAGCGGGACAAAAGCAGTTCTTC. The chain links TRBV5-1 to TRBJ2-1; 13 bases are shared with TRBD2. The CDR3 spans 14 residues. The V gene end was trimmed by 4 bases and the J gene end by 11 bases; junction bases not matched to a gene: 6. Germline-derived CDR1 and CDR2 are SGHRS and YFSETQ.

This clone ranks as medium-sized. V gene TRBV7-8 combines with J gene TRBJ2-7; D perhaps matches TRBD2 (6 bases). The CDR3 length is 15 residues. The germline gives CDR1 SGHVS, CDR2 FQNEAQ. The V end was cut by 5 bases, the J end by 4 bases, with 18 bases between. In DNA form, the CDR3 reads TGTGCCAGCAGCCCAGCAGCTGGAGGGCGGTACGAGCAGTACTTC. Protein sequence: CASSPAAGGRYEQYF.

The chain carries TRBV27 and TRBJ2-7; 9 nucleotides match TRBD1. CDR3 length equals 15 residues. The germline gives CDR1 MNHEY, CDR2 SMNVEV (reference sequence). The junction had 11 bases not matched to a gene; V was cut back by 5 bases and J by 6 bases. The DNA of the CDR3 is TGTGCCAGCAGTGAACCGGGACAGGGTCCCCCCGAGCAGTACTTC. The encoded protein is CASSEPGQGPPEQYF.

This clone was picked up a small number of times. The chain links TRBV5-1 to TRBJ2-7; 7 positions match TRBD2. The junction had 13 bases not matched to a gene; V was cut back by 4 bases and J by 6 bases. Germline V CDR1 and CDR2: SGHRS, YFSETQ. The CDR3 spans 15 residues. CDR3 sequence: CASSAAGDSGSEQYF. The CDR3 DNA reads as TGCGCCAGCAGCGCCGCGGGAGATTCCGGTAGCGAGCAGTACTTC.